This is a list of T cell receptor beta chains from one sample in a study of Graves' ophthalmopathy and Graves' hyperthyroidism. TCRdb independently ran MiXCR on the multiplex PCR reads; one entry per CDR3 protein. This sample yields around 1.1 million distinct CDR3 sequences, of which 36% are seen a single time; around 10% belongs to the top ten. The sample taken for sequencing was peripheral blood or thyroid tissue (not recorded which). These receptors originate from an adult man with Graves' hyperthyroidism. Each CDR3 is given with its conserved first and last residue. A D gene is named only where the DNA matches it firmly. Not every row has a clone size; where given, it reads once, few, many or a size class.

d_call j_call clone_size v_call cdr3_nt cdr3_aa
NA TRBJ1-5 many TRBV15 TGTGCCACCAGCCGCCGCGGAGACCTTGATCAGCCCCAGCATTTT CATSRRGDLDQPQHF
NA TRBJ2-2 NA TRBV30 TGTGCCTGGTACAGGGCCGGGGAGCTGTTTTTT CAWYRAGELFF
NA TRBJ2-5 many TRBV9 TGTGCCAGCAGCGTCGGCGGCGGTTGGGAGACCCAGTACTTC CASSVGGGWETQYF
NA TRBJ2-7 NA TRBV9 TGTGCCAGCAGCGTAGGGGCGCGGGAGCAGTACTTC CASSVGAREQYF
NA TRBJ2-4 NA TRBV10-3 TGTGCCATCAGTGGAGCAGGGGAAAACATTCAGTACTTC CAISGAGENIQYF
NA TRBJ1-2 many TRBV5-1 TGCGCCAGCAGCCGAGGGGGAGATGGCTACACCTTC CASSRGGDGYTF
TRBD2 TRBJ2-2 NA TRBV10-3 TGTGCCACCTCATCGGGGGGGAACACCGGGGAGCTGTTTTTT CATSSGGNTGELFF
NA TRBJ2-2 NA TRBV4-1 TGCGCCAGCAGCCGGTCCCCTGGGGGGACCGGGGAGCTGTTTTTT CASSRSPGGTGELFF
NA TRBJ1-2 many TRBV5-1 TGCGCCAGCAGCTTGTCGGTTGGGAACTATGGCTACACCTTC CASSLSVGNYGYTF
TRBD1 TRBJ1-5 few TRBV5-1 TGTGCCAGCAGCTCCACCGGGTGGACAGGGGGCATCTATCAGCCCCAGCATTTT CASSSTGWTGGIYQPQHF
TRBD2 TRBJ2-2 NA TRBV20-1 TGCAGTGCAGCCACCGGACTAGCGGGTCCCGGGGAGCTGTTTTTT CSAATGLAGPGELFF
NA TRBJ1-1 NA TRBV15 TGTGCCACGGGTTCTGCACAGGGTACTTTGACCACTGAAGCTTTCTTT CATGSAQGTLTTEAFF
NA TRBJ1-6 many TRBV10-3 TGTGCCAGCGGCGACGGGAACGATTCACCCCTCCACTTT CASGDGNDSPLHF
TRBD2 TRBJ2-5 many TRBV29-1 TGCAGCGTTGAAGGGGTGACTAGCGGGTACCAAGAGACCCAGTACTTC CSVEGVTSGYQETQYF
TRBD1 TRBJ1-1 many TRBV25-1 TGTGCCAGCAGTGGGAACGGACAGGGGCAGGGGGCTTTCTTT CASSGNGQGQGAFF
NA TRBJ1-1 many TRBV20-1 TGCAGTGCTAGGGTACTGCAGCGTAACACTGAAGCTTTCTTT CSARVLQRNTEAFF
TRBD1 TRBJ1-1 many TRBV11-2 TGTGCCAGCAGCTGGGAGAGGGGGCAACAAGCTTTCTTT CASSWERGQQAFF
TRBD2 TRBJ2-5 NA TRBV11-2 TGTGCTAGAGCGGACCGGGGGGGGGAGACCCAGTACTTC CARADRGGETQYF
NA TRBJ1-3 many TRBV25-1 TGTGCCAGCAGTGTCACAGGCTCTGGAAACACCATATATTTT CASSVTGSGNTIYF
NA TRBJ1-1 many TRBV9 TGTGCCAGCAGCGTAGCGGGGGGGTGGACTGAAGCTTTCTTT CASSVAGGWTEAFF
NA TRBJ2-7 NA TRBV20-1 TGCAGTGCTTCGAGGTCCTCAGTTCCCTACGAGCAGTACTTC CSASRSSVPYEQYF
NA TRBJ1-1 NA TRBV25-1 TGTGCCAGCGTTGAACCAACAGTTGAGAACACTGAAGCTTTCTTT CASVEPTVENTEAFF
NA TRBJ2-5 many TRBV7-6 TGTGCCAGCTCAGCCCCCCTTGGGGAGACCCAGTACTTC CASSAPLGETQYF
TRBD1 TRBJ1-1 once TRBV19 TGTGCCAGCAAACCCTCGGGACAGGGGAACACTGAAGCTTTCTTT CASKPSGQGNTEAFF
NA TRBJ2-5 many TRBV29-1 TGCAGCGCTCTGACTGGTCAAGAGACCCAGTACTTC CSALTGQETQYF
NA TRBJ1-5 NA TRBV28 TGTGCCAGCAGCCCTTACAGGGATGATCAGCCCCAGCATTTT CASSPYRDDQPQHF
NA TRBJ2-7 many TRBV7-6 TGTGCCAGCAGCTTAAAGGGTCAGACCGAGCAGTACTTC CASSLKGQTEQYF
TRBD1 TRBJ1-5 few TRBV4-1 TGCGCCAGCAGCCCAGACGGACAGGGGGCTAATCAGCCCCAGCATTTT CASSPDGQGANQPQHF
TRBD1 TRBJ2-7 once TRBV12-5 TGTGCTAGTGGACAGGGGACGGGTTACGAGCAGTACTTC CASGQGTGYEQYF
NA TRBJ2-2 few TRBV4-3 TGCGCCAGCAGTCCGACCGGGACTTCGAACACCGGGGAGCTGTTTTTT CASSPTGTSNTGELFF
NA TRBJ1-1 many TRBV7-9 TGTGCCAGCAGCTTGGGTCAGGGAGGGGGGGCTTTCTTT CASSLGQGGGAFF
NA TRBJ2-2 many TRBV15 TGTGCCACCAGCAGAGACTTGAACACCGGGGAGCTGTTTTTT CATSRDLNTGELFF
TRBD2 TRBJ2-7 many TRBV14 TGTGCCAGCAGCCTGGCGGGAGTATCGGGCGAGCAGTACTTC CASSLAGVSGEQYF
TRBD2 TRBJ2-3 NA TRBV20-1 TGCAGTGCCGATAGCGGGAAACCCACAGATACGCAGTATTTT CSADSGKPTDTQYF
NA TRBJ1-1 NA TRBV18 TGTGCCAGCTTAGGGACATCGAACGCTGAAGCTTTCTTT CASLGTSNAEAFF
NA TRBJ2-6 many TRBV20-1 TGCAGTGCCACACAAGGGCGTTCTAGTGGGGCCAACGTCCTGACTTTC CSATQGRSSGANVLTF
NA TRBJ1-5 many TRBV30 TGTGCCTGGAGTTTGACGAGCAATCAGCCCCAGCATTTT CAWSLTSNQPQHF
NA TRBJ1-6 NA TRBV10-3 TGTGCCATCAGTGACGGGGTTTCAGATTCACCCCTCCACTTT CAISDGVSDSPLHF
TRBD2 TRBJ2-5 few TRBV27 TGTGCCAGCAGTTGGCTAGCGGGCTTGCCTCAAGAGACCCAGTACTTC CASSWLAGLPQETQYF
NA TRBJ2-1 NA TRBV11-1 TGTGCCAGCAGCTTAGGGGGGGCCCGCTCCTACAATGAGCAGTTCTTC CASSLGGARSYNEQFF
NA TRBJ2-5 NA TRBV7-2 TGTGCCAGCAGCTTAGCTCCCCGAGGGCCCCAGTACTTC CASSLAPRGPQYF
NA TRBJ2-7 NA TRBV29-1 TGCAGCGTGGACTCCGTCTCCTACGAGCAGTACTTC CSVDSVSYEQYF
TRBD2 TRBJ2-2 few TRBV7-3 TGTGCCAGCAGTGTACTAGCGGGAGGCACCGGGGAGCTGTTTTTT CASSVLAGGTGELFF
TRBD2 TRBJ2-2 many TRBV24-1 TGTGCCACCAAACTAGCGGGGTCCGGGGAGCTGTTTTTT CATKLAGSGELFF
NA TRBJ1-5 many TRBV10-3 TGTGCCATCAGTGACAGGGACAATCAGCCCCAGCATTTT CAISDRDNQPQHF
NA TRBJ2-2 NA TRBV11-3 TGTGCCAGCAGTCCCAACCCGGGGTTCACCGGGGAGCTGTTTTTT CASSPNPGFTGELFF
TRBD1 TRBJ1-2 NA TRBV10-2 TGCGCCAGCAGTGATCGTTCAGGGGGCCACTATGGCTACACCTTC CASSDRSGGHYGYTF
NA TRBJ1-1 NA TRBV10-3 TGTGCCATCAGTGAGTTCTCAGGGGCAATGAACACTGAAGCTTTCTTT CAISEFSGAMNTEAFF
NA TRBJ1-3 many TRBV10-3 TGTGCCATCAGTGATGGGTTTTACACCATATATTTT CAISDGFYTIYF
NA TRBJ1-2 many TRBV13 TGTGCCAGCAGCCTGGAAGGGTTCGTTGGCTACACCTTC CASSLEGFVGYTF
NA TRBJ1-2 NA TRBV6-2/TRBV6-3 TGTGCCAGCGTCAAGGAGGCGGCCGCTGGCTACACCTTC CASVKEAAAGYTF
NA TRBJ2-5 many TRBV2 TGTGCCAGCAGTGGACTAGTTCGAGAGACCCAGTACTTC CASSGLVRETQYF
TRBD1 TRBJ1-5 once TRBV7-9 TGTGCCAGCAGCCCCCCGGGACAGGGGGCCGGTCAGCCCCAGCATTTT CASSPPGQGAGQPQHF
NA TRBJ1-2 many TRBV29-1 TGCAGCGTTGATCGGACAGAACATAACTATGGCTACACCTTC CSVDRTEHNYGYTF
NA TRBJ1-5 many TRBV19 TGTGCCAGTAAGGGTCAGCGGGAGGGCAATCAGCCCCAGCATTTT CASKGQREGNQPQHF
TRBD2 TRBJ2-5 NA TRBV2 TGTGCCAGCAGATCCGGACTAGCGGGAGGAGAGACCCAGTACTTC CASRSGLAGGETQYF
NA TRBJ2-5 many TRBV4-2 TGTGCCAGCAGCCAATCGGCCGAGACCCAGTACTTC CASSQSAETQYF
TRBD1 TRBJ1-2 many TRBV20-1 TGCAGTGCTATTGACAGGGACCTGTATGGCTACACCTTC CSAIDRDLYGYTF